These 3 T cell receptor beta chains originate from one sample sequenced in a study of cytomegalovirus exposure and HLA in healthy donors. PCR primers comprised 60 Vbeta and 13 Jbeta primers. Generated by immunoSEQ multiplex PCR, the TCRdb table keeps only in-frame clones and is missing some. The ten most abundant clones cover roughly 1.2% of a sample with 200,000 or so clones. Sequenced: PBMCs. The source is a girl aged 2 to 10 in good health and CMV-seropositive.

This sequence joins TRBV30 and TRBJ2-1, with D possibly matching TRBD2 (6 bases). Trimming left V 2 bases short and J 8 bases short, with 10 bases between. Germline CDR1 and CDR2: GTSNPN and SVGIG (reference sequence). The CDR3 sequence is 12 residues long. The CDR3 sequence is CAWSLPGDEQFF. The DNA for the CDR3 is TGTGCCTGGAGTCTGCCGGGGGATGAGCAGTTCTTC.

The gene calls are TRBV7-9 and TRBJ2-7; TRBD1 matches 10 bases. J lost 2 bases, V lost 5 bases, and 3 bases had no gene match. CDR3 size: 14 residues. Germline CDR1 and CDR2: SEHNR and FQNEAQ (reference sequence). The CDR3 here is CASSLGQGAYEQYF. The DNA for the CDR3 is TGTGCCAGCAGCCTCGGACAGGGGGCCTACGAGCAGTACTTC.

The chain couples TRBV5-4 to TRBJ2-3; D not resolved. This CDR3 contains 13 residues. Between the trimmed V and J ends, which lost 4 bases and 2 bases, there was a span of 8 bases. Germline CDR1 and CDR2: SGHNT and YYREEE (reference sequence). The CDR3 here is CASSLNPTDTQYF. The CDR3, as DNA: TGTGCCAGCAGCCTAAACCCCACAGATACGCAGTATTTT.